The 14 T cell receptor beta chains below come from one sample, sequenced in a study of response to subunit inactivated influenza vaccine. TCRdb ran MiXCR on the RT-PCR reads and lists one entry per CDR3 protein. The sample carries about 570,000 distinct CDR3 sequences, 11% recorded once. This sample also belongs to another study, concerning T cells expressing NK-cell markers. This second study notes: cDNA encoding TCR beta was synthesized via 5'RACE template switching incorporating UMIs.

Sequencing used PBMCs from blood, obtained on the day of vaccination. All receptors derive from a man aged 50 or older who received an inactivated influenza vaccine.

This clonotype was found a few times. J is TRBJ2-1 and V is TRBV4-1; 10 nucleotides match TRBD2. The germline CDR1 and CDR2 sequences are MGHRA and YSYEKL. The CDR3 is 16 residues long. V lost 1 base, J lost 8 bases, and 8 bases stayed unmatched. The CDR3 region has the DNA TGCGCCAGCAGCCAAGGTAGCGGGAGGATTGCGGATGAGCAGTTCTTC. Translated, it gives CASSQGSGRIADEQFF.

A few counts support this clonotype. This CDR3 is CATSRDRARYEQYF. CDR3 DNA sequence: TGTGCCACCAGCAGAGATCGTGCCAGGTACGAGCAGTACTTC. The chain links TRBV15 to TRBJ2-7; no reliable D call. V lost 0 bases, J lost 4 bases, and 10 bases lay in between. In germline, CDR1 is LNHNV, CDR2 YYDKDF (reference sequence). CDR3 length: 14 amino acids.

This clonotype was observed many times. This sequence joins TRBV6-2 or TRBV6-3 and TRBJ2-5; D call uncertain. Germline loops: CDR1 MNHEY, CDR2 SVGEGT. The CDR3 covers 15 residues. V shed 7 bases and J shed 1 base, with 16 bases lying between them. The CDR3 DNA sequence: TGTGCCAGCATTGCGGCAGAAAGCATCCAAGAGACCCAGTACTTC. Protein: CASIAAESIQETQYF.

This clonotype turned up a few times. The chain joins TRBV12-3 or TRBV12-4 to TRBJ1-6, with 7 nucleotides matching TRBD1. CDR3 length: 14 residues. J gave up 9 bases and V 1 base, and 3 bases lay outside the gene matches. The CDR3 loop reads CASSLGQGVSPLHF. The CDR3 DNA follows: TGTGCCAGCAGTTTAGGGCAGGGGGTTTCACCCCTCCACTTT.

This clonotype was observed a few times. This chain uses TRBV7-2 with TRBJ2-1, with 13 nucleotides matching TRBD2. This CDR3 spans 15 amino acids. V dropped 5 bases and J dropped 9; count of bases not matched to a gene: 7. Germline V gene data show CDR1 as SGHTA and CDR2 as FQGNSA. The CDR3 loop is CASSVGLAGAPEQFF. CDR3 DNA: TGTGCCAGCAGCGTAGGACTAGCGGGAGCTCCTGAGCAGTTCTTC.

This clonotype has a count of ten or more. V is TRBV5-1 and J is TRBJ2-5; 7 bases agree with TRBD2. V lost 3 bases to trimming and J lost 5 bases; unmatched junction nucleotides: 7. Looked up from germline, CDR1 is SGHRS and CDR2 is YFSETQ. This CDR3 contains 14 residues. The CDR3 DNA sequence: TGCGCCAGCAGCTCCGCGGGAGTCGGGGAGACCCAGTACTTC. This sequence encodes CASSSAGVGETQYF.

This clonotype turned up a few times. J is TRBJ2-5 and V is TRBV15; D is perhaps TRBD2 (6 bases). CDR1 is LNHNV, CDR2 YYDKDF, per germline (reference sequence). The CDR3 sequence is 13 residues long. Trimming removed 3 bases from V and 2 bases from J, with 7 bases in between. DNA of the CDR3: TGTGCCACCAGCAGCCGGGGGCAAGAGACCCAGTACTTC. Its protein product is CATSSRGQETQYF.

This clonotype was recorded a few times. Here the CDR3 reads CSVKLTGSNQPQHF. CDR3 DNA sequence: TGCAGCGTGAAACTAACGGGAAGCAATCAGCCCCAGCATTTT. V and J are TRBV29-1 and TRBJ1-5; D remains ambiguous. The germline V and J ends were trimmed by 6 bases and 1 base, with 13 bases remaining between them. Germline loops: CDR1 SQVTM, CDR2 ANQGSEA. The CDR3 spans 14 residues.

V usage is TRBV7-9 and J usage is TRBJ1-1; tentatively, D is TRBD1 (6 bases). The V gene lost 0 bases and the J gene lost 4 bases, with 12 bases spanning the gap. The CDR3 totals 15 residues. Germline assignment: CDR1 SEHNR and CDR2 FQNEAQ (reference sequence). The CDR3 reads CASSLAAGASTEAFF. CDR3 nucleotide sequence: TGTGCCAGCAGCTTAGCGGCGGGGGCGAGCACTGAAGCTTTCTTT.

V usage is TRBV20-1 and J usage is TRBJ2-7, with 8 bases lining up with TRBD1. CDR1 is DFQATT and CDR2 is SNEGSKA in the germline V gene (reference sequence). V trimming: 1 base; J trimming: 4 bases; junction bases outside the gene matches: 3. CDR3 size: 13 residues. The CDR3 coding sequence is TGCAGTGCTAGAGCGACAGGGGATTACGAGCAGTACTTC. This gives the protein CSARATGDYEQYF.

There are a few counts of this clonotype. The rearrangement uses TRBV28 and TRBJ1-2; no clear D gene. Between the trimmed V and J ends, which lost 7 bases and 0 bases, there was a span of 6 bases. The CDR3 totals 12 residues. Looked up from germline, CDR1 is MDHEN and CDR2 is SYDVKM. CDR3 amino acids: CASKLTNYGYTF. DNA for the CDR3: TGTGCCAGCAAACTTACTAACTATGGCTACACCTTC.

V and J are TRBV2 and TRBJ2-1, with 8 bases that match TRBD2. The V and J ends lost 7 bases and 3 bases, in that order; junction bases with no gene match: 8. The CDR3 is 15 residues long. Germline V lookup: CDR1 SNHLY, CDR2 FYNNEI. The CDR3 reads CASTRGSGSYNEQFF. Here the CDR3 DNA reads TGTGCCAGCACGCGGGGGAGCGGGAGCTACAATGAGCAGTTCTTC. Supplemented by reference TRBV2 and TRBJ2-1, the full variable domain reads EPEVTQTPSHQVTQMGQEVILRCVPISNHLYFYWYRQILGQKVEFLVSFYNNEISEKSEIFDDQFSVERPDGSNFTLKIRSTKLEDSAMYFCASTRGSGSYNEQFFGPGTRLTVL.

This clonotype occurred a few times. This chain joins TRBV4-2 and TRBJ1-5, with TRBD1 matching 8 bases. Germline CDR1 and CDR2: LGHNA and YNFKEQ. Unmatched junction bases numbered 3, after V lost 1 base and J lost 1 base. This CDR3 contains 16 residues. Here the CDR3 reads CASSQVDRGSNQPQHF. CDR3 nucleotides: TGTGCCAGCAGCCAAGTTGACAGGGGAAGCAATCAGCCCCAGCATTTT.

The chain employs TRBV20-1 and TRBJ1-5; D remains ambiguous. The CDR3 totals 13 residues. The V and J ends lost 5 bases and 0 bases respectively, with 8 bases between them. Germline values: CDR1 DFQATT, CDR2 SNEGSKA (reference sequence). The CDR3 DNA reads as TGCAGTGCTCGGGCGCTTAGCAATCAGCCCCAGCATTTT. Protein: CSARALSNQPQHF.